The 28 T cell receptor beta chains reported below all come from one sample, sequenced in a study of blood T cell repertoires in COVID-19. TCRdb's copy holds only in-frame clones and misses some; the assay was immunoSEQ multiplex PCR. The table lists 220,000 or so clones, around 89% of them singletons, with around 15% in the top ten. The material sequenced was PBMCs or T cells enriched from blood (not recorded which). The receptor set was obtained from a man in his thirties or forties who had been exposed to COVID-19.

This sequence joins TRBV11-2 and TRBJ1-5; TRBD1 agrees at 10 bases. The CDR3 length is 18 residues. The trim removed 3 bases at V and 0 bases at J, leaving 8 bases unmatched. Germline V CDR1 and CDR2: SGHAT, FQNNGV. DNA for the CDR3: TGTGCCAGCAGCTTCCCCGGACAGGGGGTCGTTAGCAATCAGCCCCAGCATTTT. It encodes CASSFPGQGVVSNQPQHF.

The chain combines TRBV9 with TRBJ2-1; the match to TRBD2 covers 11 bases. After removal of 3 bases from V and 3 bases from J, the junction contained 5 bases not matched to a gene. CDR1 and CDR2 from the germline V gene are SGDLS and YYNGEE. CDR3 size: 16 residues. The CDR3 nucleotides read TGTGCCAGCAGCGACAGCCTAGCGGGGGGCTACAATGAGCAGTTCTTC. Its translation: CASSDSLAGGYNEQFF.

The chain carries TRBV2 and TRBJ2-3; D possibly corresponds to TRBD2 (6 bases). Germline CDR1 is SNHLY and CDR2 is FYNNEI. The CDR3 covers 16 residues. Between the trimmed V and J ends, which lost 1 base and 6 bases, there was a span of 17 bases. CDR3 amino acids: CASSEVVGDWGDTQYF. CDR3 sequence (DNA): TGTGCCAGCAGTGAAGTTGTAGGGGACTGGGGGGATACGCAGTATTTT.

This clone has a single count. This chain connects TRBV19 to TRBJ2-3, with 7 nucleotides matching TRBD2. From germline, CDR1 is LNHDA and CDR2 SQIVND (reference sequence). The CDR3 covers 15 residues. V shed 4 bases and J 2 bases; nucleotides not matched to a gene: 6. The CDR3 DNA is TGTGCCAGTAGTACCGCCGGGACTACCACAGATACGCAGTATTTT. This translates into CASSTAGTTTDTQYF.

The V and J genes are TRBV11-2 and TRBJ2-5; D might be TRBD1 (5 bases). Trimming removed 0 bases from V and 5 bases from J, with 16 bases in between. The CDR3 extends over 16 amino acids. CDR1 and CDR2 from the germline V gene are SGHAT and FQNNGV. CDR3 sequence: CASSLDSRTNLETQYF. The CDR3 DNA follows: TGTGCCAGCAGCTTAGACTCCCGGACAAACTTGGAGACCCAGTACTTC.

The J gene is TRBJ2-7, the V gene TRBV25-1, with 9 nucleotides matching TRBD1. The germline gives CDR1 MGHDK, CDR2 SYGVNS. V lost 4 bases to trimming and J lost 3 bases; unmatched junction nucleotides: 7. The CDR3 has 15 amino acids. Here the CDR3 DNA reads TGTGCCAGCAGTGTCGGACAGGGGAATTACTACGAGCAGTACTTC. Amino acid sequence: CASSVGQGNYYEQYF.

The J gene is TRBJ2-3, the V gene TRBV6-5; maybe TRBD2 (7 bases). This CDR3 is 15 amino acids long. Germline CDR1 and CDR2: MNHEY and SVGAGI. Deletions cut 5 bases from V and 5 bases from J, with 17 bases between. CDR3 in amino acids: CASSTGGLGIDTQYF. CDR3 in DNA: TGTGCCAGCAGTACGGGGGGCTTGGGGATAGATACGCAGTATTTT.

The genes are TRBV5-1 and TRBJ1-2; 7 bases map to TRBD1. Germline CDR1 and CDR2: SGHRS and YFSETQ. The J segment lost 4 bases and the V segment lost 5 bases, leaving 11 bases of the junction unmatched. The CDR3 covers 15 residues. CDR3 in amino acids: CASRKGQEVGYGYTF. CDR3 sequence (DNA): TGCGCCAGCAGAAAAGGACAGGAAGTGGGCTATGGCTACACCTTC.

This chain connects TRBV2 to TRBJ1-2; 8 bases align to TRBD1. CDR1 SNHLY and CDR2 FYNNEI come from the germline V gene. The junction had 6 bases not matched to a gene; V was cut back by 2 bases and J by 4 bases. The CDR3 loop spans 15 amino acids. CDR3 sequence (DNA): TGTGCCAGCAGTGAATCGGACAGGGCGGGCTATGGCTACACCTTC. Translating it yields CASSESDRAGYGYTF. The variable domain in full, completed from reference TRBV2 and TRBJ1-2, reads EPEVTQTPSHQVTQMGQEVILRCVPISNHLYFYWYRQILGQKVEFLVSFYNNEISEKSEIFDDQFSVERPDGSNFTLKIRSTKLEDSAMYFCASSESDRAGYGYTFGSGTRLTVV.

This rearrangement joins TRBV27 to TRBJ2-5, with a possible D match to TRBD2 (5 bases). The germline V gene has CDR1 MNHEY and CDR2 SMNVEV (reference sequence). This CDR3 is 14 amino acids long. Trimming stripped 7 bases from V and 5 bases from J, with 17 bases between. The CDR3 DNA reads TGTGCCAGCAACCCTTTGGGGAGCCAGGAGACCCAGTACTTC. This encodes CASNPLGSQETQYF.

The rearrangement joins TRBV4-3 to TRBJ2-7; D is undetermined. Germline lookup yields CDR1 LGHNA and CDR2 YSLEER. The CDR3 spans 17 residues. Trimming stripped 0 bases from V and 1 base from J, with 16 bases between. CDR3 loop: CASSQDPRGASSYEQYF. The CDR3 region has the DNA TGCGCCAGCAGCCAAGATCCTCGCGGCGCGAGTTCCTACGAGCAGTACTTC.

The rearrangement links TRBV14 to TRBJ1-6, with 7 bases fitting TRBD1. This CDR3 has 15 residues. Germline CDR1 is SGHDN and CDR2 is FVKESK. V shed 4 bases, J shed 14 bases, and the junction held 14 bases outside the gene matches. The CDR3 coding sequence is TGTGCCAGCAGCCCACAGACAGGGTGGCGTTCGGCCCTCCACTTT. Translated: CASSPQTGWRSALHF.

This clone was counted a single time. The V and J genes are TRBV19 and TRBJ1-4; D ambiguous. Deletions cut 0 bases from V and 8 bases from J, with 13 bases between. The CDR3 loop spans 15 amino acids. Germline CDR1 reads LNHDA; CDR2 reads SQIVND (reference sequence). The CDR3 is CASSIEDRPGEKLFF. The CDR3 nucleotides are TGTGCCAGTAGTATAGAGGATAGGCCCGGGGAAAAACTGTTTTTT.

The chain recombines TRBV7-9 with TRBJ1-6, with 8 bases fitting TRBD1. The V segment lost 1 base and the J segment 10 bases; nucleotides outside the gene matches: 3. CDR1 is SEHNR, CDR2 FQNEAQ, per germline (reference sequence). The CDR3 consists of 14 residues. The CDR3 protein is CASSLGTGFSPLHF. In DNA, the CDR3 is TGTGCCAGCAGCTTAGGGACAGGGTTCTCACCCCTCCACTTT.

V is TRBV7-5 and J is TRBJ1-2; the table gives TRBD1 as D, unverified against the DNA. TRBV7-5 is shown as a pseudogene. CDR3 length equals 12 residues. The CDR3 reads CVRSFRRVGYTF. CDR3 nucleotides: TGTGTCAGAAGCTTCCGCAGGGTCGGCTACACCTTC.

The chain employs TRBV2 and TRBJ2-1; TRBD2 agrees at 7 bases. Germline trimming cut 5 bases from V and 8 bases from J; bases unmatched to any gene: 15. The CDR3 is made up of 16 amino acids. CDR1 and CDR2 from the germline V gene are SNHLY and FYNNEI. CDR3 protein: CASSPRGGGSFYEQFF. Here the CDR3 DNA reads TGTGCCAGCAGTCCCCGTGGGGGGGGGTCATTTTATGAGCAGTTCTTC.

This sequence joins TRBV6-5 and TRBJ1-1; TRBD1 aligns across 7 bases. The J segment lost 4 bases and the V segment lost 7 bases, leaving 9 bases of the junction unmatched. The CDR3 consists of 14 residues. Germline V gene data show CDR1 as MNHEY and CDR2 as SVGAGI. The CDR3: CASTATGTVTEAFF. For the CDR3, the DNA is TGTGCCAGCACCGCGACAGGGACGGTCACTGAAGCTTTCTTT.

The V gene is TRBV6-5, the J gene TRBJ1-1; D is perhaps TRBD1 (5 bases). Germline V CDR1 and CDR2: MNHEY, SVGAGI. This CDR3 is 15 amino acids long. V dropped 6 bases and J dropped 4 bases, with 18 bases sitting between them. CDR3 sequence: CASSRGEGRVTEAFF. The CDR3 DNA reads TGTGCCAGCAGCCGGGGGGAGGGAAGAGTCACTGAAGCTTTCTTT.

The genes are TRBV18 and TRBJ1-6; possibly TRBD1 for D (6 bases). V shed 6 bases and J shed 8 bases, with 20 bases lying between them. Per the germline V gene, CDR1 is KGHSH and CDR2 is LQKENI. CDR3 size: 16 residues. CDR3 nucleotides: TGTGCCAGCTCGTCAGTACAAGGAAACAGGGATTCACCCCTCCACTTT. This sequence encodes CASSSVQGNRDSPLHF.

The J gene is TRBJ2-7, the V gene TRBV11-1; D is uncertain. Germline CDR1 reads SGHAT; CDR2 reads FQDESV (reference sequence). The CDR3 covers 14 residues. V lost 5 bases to trimming and J lost 0 bases, with 11 bases between them. The CDR3 region is CASSLTWSSYEQYF. The CDR3 bases are TGTGCCAGCAGCCTTACCTGGAGCTCCTACGAGCAGTACTTC.

The chain employs TRBV18 and TRBJ2-4; 9 nucleotides match TRBD2. Germline V lookup: CDR1 KGHSH, CDR2 LQKENI. The V segment lost 4 bases and the J segment 5 bases; nucleotides outside the gene matches: 6. The length of the CDR3 is 15 residues. CDR3 coding DNA: TGTGCCAGCTCACAGCGCCGCGGGGGGGAAAACATTCAGTACTTC. Amino acids: CASSQRRGGENIQYF.

This clone was found a few times. The chain has TRBV25-1 and TRBJ2-1, with D maybe TRBD1 (5 bases). Trimming stripped 1 base from V and 0 bases from J, with 10 bases between. CDR1 is MGHDK and CDR2 is SYGVNS in the germline V gene. This CDR3 spans 16 amino acids. CDR3 residues: CASSELTDSSYNEQFF. The CDR3 nucleotides are TGTGCCAGCAGTGAATTGACCGACAGCTCCTACAATGAGCAGTTCTTC.

This chain connects TRBV7-2 to TRBJ2-5, with D possibly being TRBD1 (5 bases). The CDR3 covers 13 residues. V dropped 5 bases and J dropped 5 bases, with 12 bases sitting between them. Germline V gene sequence: CDR1 SGHTA, CDR2 FQGNSA. In DNA, the CDR3 is TGTGCCAGCAGCCGTCGGACACGGGAGACCCAGTACTTC. Translating it yields CASSRRTRETQYF.

The chain joins TRBV27 to TRBJ2-4; maybe TRBD2 (5 bases). Germline CDR1 reads MNHEY; CDR2 reads SMNVEV (reference sequence). Trimming took 5 bases from V and 0 from J, leaving 26 bases between them. CDR3 length: 20 residues. CDR3 sequence (DNA): TGTGCCAGCAGTATCACCACCCCGTCCGGGATAACTATAGCCAAAAACATTCAGTACTTC. Protein product: CASSITTPSGITIAKNIQYF.

This clone has only one observation. CDR3 nucleotides: TGTGCCAGCAGTTTACGGGGTGGACAGCCCCAGCATTTT. It is translated as CASSLRGGQPQHF. This chain joins TRBV27 and TRBJ1-5; unclear D gene. The CDR3 runs to 13 residues. The V gene's germline CDR1 is MNHEY and CDR2 SMNVEV (reference sequence). V was cut by 2 bases and J by 7 bases, with 9 bases left in between.

V is TRBV3-1 (or the pseudogene TRBV3-2) and J is TRBJ2-7, with unresolved D. Looked up from germline, CDR1 is LGHDT and CDR2 is YNNKEL (reference sequence). CDR3 length: 11 amino acids. With 4 bases removed from V and 6 bases from J, the gap between germline ends came to 7 bases. This CDR3 reads CASSLYGEQYF. For the CDR3, the DNA is TGTGCCAGCAGCCTCTACGGCGAGCAGTACTTC.

The chain links TRBV29-1 to TRBJ1-2, with TRBD1 identical over 7 bases. The CDR3 is 11 residues long. Germline trimming cut 7 bases from V and 2 bases from J; bases unmatched to any gene: 1. In germline, CDR1 is SQVTM, CDR2 ANQGSEA. This CDR3 reads CSATGNYGYTF. The CDR3 DNA sequence: TGCAGCGCGACAGGGAACTATGGCTACACCTTC.

This clone was counted only a few times. This chain joins TRBV6-2 or TRBV6-3 and TRBJ1-2; D is unclear. The germline gives CDR1 MNHEY, CDR2 SVGEGT. Trimming cost V 3 bases and J 7 bases, with 6 bases left between them. The CDR3 contains 11 residues. CDR3 amino acids: CASSYEGGYTF. The CDR3 DNA reads as TGTGCCAGCAGTTATGAGGGTGGCTACACCTTC.